These 32 T cell receptor beta chains were sequenced from one sample in a study of T cell responses to AZD1222 COVID-19 vaccine. Produced via immunoSEQ multiplex PCR; TCRdb's table is partial and in-frame only. Among more than 100,000 clones listed, about nine tenths were seen once. The sample in question was peripheral blood, obtained on day 0 of AZD1222 vaccination. These TCRs come from an adult in good health.

This sequence joins TRBV2 and TRBJ2-5; D uncertain. Germline V gene sequence: CDR1 SNHLY, CDR2 FYNNEI. Trimming shortened V by 4 bases and J by 0 bases, and 9 bases separated the two germline ends. CDR3 length: 14 amino acids. The CDR3 loop reads CASSVWRYQETQYF. CDR3 DNA: TGTGCCAGCAGTGTCTGGCGGTACCAAGAGACCCAGTACTTC.

The rearrangement uses TRBV27 and TRBJ2-3; D call uncertain. Trimming pared 2 bases from V and 4 bases from J, leaving 7 bases between. The CDR3 sequence is 13 residues long. Germline CDR1 and CDR2: MNHEY and SMNVEV (reference sequence). CDR3 region: CASSLGFPDTQYF. CDR3 coding DNA: TGTGCCAGCAGTTTAGGCTTCCCAGATACGCAGTATTTT.

CDR3 sequence: CASSLSGGLYGYTF. The CDR3 DNA follows: TGCGCCAGCAGCTTGTCGGGGGGGCTCTATGGCTACACCTTC. The chain combines TRBV5-1 with TRBJ1-2; D may be TRBD1 (6 bases). The germline V gene has CDR1 SGHRS and CDR2 YFSETQ. The CDR3 is 14 amino acids. The germline V and J ends were trimmed by 1 base and 4 bases, with 11 bases remaining between them.

This clone was seen only a few times. The chain employs TRBV3-1 (or the pseudogene TRBV3-2) and TRBJ2-7, with a possible D match to TRBD1 (6 bases). The V and J ends lost 1 base and 2 bases respectively, with 12 bases between them. The CDR3 is made up of 15 amino acids. Germline V lookup: CDR1 LGHDT, CDR2 YNNKEL (reference sequence). The CDR3 is CASSQVPGTTYEQYF. The CDR3 DNA sequence: TGTGCCAGCAGCCAAGTCCCCGGGACAACCTACGAGCAGTACTTC.

CDR3 in amino acids: CASSELGGIGEKLFF. For the CDR3, the DNA is TGTGCCAGCAGTGAACTGGGGGGTATCGGTGAAAAACTGTTTTTT. The V and J genes are TRBV6-1 and TRBJ1-4, with D possibly TRBD1 on 5 matching bases. This CDR3 region has 15 residues. The V and J ends lost 2 bases and 7 bases respectively, with 14 bases between them. CDR1 MNHNS and CDR2 SASEGT come from the germline V gene.

The rearrangement links TRBV29-1 to TRBJ1-4, with a tentative D call TRBD1 (6 bases). The CDR3 contains 13 residues. The V end lost 7 bases, the J end lost 5 bases, and 14 bases lay between the germline ends. Germline-derived CDR1 and CDR2 are SQVTM and ANQGSEA. In DNA, the CDR3 is TGCAGCGCCAGACAGGTTTTGAATGAAAAACTGTTTTTT. The encoded protein is CSARQVLNEKLFF.

This chain joins TRBV9 and TRBJ2-7, with D possibly matching TRBD2 (5 bases). Per the germline V gene, CDR1 is SGDLS and CDR2 is YYNGEE. This CDR3 is built from 18 residues. V was cut by 0 bases and J by 5 bases, with 24 bases left in between. The CDR3 region is CASSVDVGRRGPGNEQYF. Written as DNA, the CDR3 is TGTGCCAGCAGCGTAGATGTAGGAAGAAGAGGGCCGGGGAACGAGCAGTACTTC.

The chain uses TRBV7-6 and TRBJ1-2; possibly TRBD1 for D (5 bases). The CDR3 runs 16 residues. Germline-derived CDR1 and CDR2 are SGHVS and FNYEAQ. V lost 1 base, J lost 1 base, and 13 bases lay in between. CDR3 residues: CASSLETGLFNYGYTF. The CDR3 region has the DNA TGTGCCAGCAGCTTAGAAACAGGACTATTTAACTATGGCTACACCTTC.

The V and J genes are TRBV7-8 and TRBJ2-2; D is perhaps TRBD1 (6 bases). The CDR3 is 16 residues long. Germline V lookup: CDR1 SGHVS, CDR2 FQNEAQ. V was clipped by 4 bases and J by 0 bases, with 12 bases between them. The CDR3 region is CASSSIRGTNTGELFF. The CDR3 DNA is TGTGCCAGCAGCTCAATCAGGGGAACGAACACCGGGGAGCTGTTTTTT.

The chain uses TRBV11-3 and TRBJ2-3; D uncertain. Per germline, CDR1 SGHNT and CDR2 YENEEA. V was shortened by 0 bases and J by 7 bases, with 8 bases between the two germline ends. The CDR3 runs 13 residues. CDR3 bases: TGTGCCAGCAGCTTAGATTACCGCAATACGCAGTATTTT. Its translation is CASSLDYRNTQYF.

V is TRBV19 and J is TRBJ2-7; TRBD1 might be the D (5 bases). This CDR3 has 14 residues. V lost 1 base and J lost 3, with 10 bases in between. Germline CDR1 and CDR2: LNHDA and SQIVND (reference sequence). The CDR3 spells CASSIVFRDYEQYF. The CDR3, as DNA: TGTGCCAGTAGTATAGTGTTCAGGGACTACGAGCAGTACTTC.

This chain connects TRBV27 to TRBJ2-3; TRBD2 matches 8 bases. The ends lost 6 bases at V and 3 bases at J; junction bases unmatched: 11. The germline V gene encodes CDR1 MNHEY and CDR2 SMNVEV (reference sequence). The CDR3 consists of 16 residues. The CDR3 reads CASRAVGGGTTDTQYF. The CDR3 DNA reads TGTGCCAGCAGGGCGGTCGGGGGGGGTACAACAGATACGCAGTATTTT.

The chain combines TRBV5-6 with TRBJ2-7; D unresolved. The CDR3 loop spans 13 amino acids. V dropped 7 bases and J dropped 2 bases, with 13 bases sitting between them. Germline values: CDR1 SGHDT, CDR2 YYEEEE. CDR3 loop: CASGGPTAYEQYF. The DNA for the CDR3 is TGTGCCAGCGGCGGTCCTACGGCCTACGAGCAGTACTTC.

This chain connects TRBV5-4 to TRBJ2-7, with 7 bases matching TRBD1. With V trimmed by 4 bases and J by 0 bases, 4 bases remained unmatched. The CDR3 sequence is 14 residues long. From germline, CDR1 is SGHNT and CDR2 YYREEE (reference sequence). The CDR3: CASSPSGGSYEQYF. The CDR3 DNA sequence: TGTGCCAGCAGCCCGTCAGGGGGCTCCTACGAGCAGTACTTC.

This clone was counted once. This chain uses TRBV4-1 with TRBJ1-4; 9 bases agree with TRBD1. This CDR3 region has 18 residues. In germline, CDR1 is MGHRA, CDR2 YSYEKL. J lost 0 bases, V lost 1 base, and 6 bases had no gene match. CDR3 sequence: CASSQGTGGSATNEKLFF. CDR3 nucleotide sequence: TGCGCCAGCAGCCAAGGTACAGGGGGCTCCGCAACTAATGAAAAACTGTTTTTT.

CDR3 nucleotide sequence: TGTGCCAGCAGCAAAGAGACAGGGTTTGCCAATCAGCCCCAGCATTTT. Amino acids: CASSKETGFANQPQHF. The chain has TRBV21-1 and TRBJ1-5; the table names TRBD1, a call not compared with the DNA. TRBV21-1 is assigned pseudogene status. This CDR3 comprises 16 residues.

J is TRBJ2-7 and V is TRBV5-6, with 7 bases lining up with TRBD1. V was pared by 2 bases and J by 1 base, with 3 bases of the junction left unmatched. This CDR3 comprises 14 residues. Germline V gives CDR1 SGHDT, CDR2 YYEEEE. The CDR3 DNA sequence: TGTGCCAGCAGCTTCCGGACAGGTTCCTACGAGCAGTACTTC. This encodes CASSFRTGSYEQYF.

CDR3 sequence reads: CASSKVGCQGYTF. CDR3 sequence (DNA): TGTGCCAGCAGCAAAGTGGGGTGTCAGGGCTACACCTTC. V gene TRBV21-1 combines with J gene TRBJ1-2. TRBV21-1 is described as a pseudogene. CDR3 length: 13 amino acids.

The V gene is TRBV4-3, the J gene TRBJ2-1; D not resolved. Germline values: CDR1 LGHNA, CDR2 YSLEER. This CDR3 region has 15 residues. V gave up 0 bases and J gave up 7 bases, with 13 bases separating them. The CDR3 is CASSQDTRSLNEQFF. CDR3 nucleotides: TGCGCCAGCAGCCAAGATACCCGCAGCCTAAATGAGCAGTTCTTC.

This clone was recorded a few times. V gene TRBV6-2 or TRBV6-3 combines with J gene TRBJ1-6; D not certain. The CDR3 totals 13 residues. The germline V gene has CDR1 MNHEY and CDR2 SVGEGT. V lost 6 bases, J lost 12 bases, and 15 bases lay in between. Here the CDR3 DNA reads TGTGCCAGCAGCCAGAGTGAGGTGTTACCCCTCCACTTT. Its translation: CASSQSEVLPLHF.

This chain connects TRBV4-2 to TRBJ2-3; 11 bases agree with TRBD2. This CDR3 has 18 residues. Trimming cost V 4 bases and J 3 bases; bases outside gene matches: 12. The V gene's germline CDR1 is LGHNA and CDR2 YNFKEQ. The CDR3 sequence: CASSPAKISSGGTDTQYF. The CDR3 DNA follows: TGTGCCAGCAGCCCAGCCAAGATCTCTAGCGGGGGGACAGATACGCAGTATTTT.

This clone has more than one count but fewer than ten. This rearrangement joins TRBV2 to TRBJ1-2; D gene uncertain. Germline CDR1 is SNHLY and CDR2 is FYNNEI. The ends were cut back, 4 bases at V and 5 bases at J, with 5 bases in the middle. The CDR3 is 11 amino acids. CDR3 bases: TGTGCCAGCAGTGGACGGTATGGCTACACCTTC. Protein sequence: CASSGRYGYTF.

This chain links TRBV18 with TRBJ1-3, with TRBD1 matching 7 bases. With 3 bases clipped from V and 0 bases from J, the junction kept 5 bases outside the gene matches. Germline lookup yields CDR1 KGHSH and CDR2 LQKENI. The CDR3 contains 16 residues. CDR3 region: CASSPNRGLSGNTIYF. The CDR3 region has the DNA TGTGCCAGCTCACCTAACAGGGGCCTCTCTGGAAACACCATATATTTT.

This chain uses TRBV7-2 with TRBJ1-6; 7 bases line up with TRBD1. V was pared by 3 bases and J by 10 bases, with 15 bases of the junction left unmatched. The length of the CDR3 is 17 residues. Germline loops: CDR1 SGHTA, CDR2 FQGNSA. The CDR3 nucleotides are TGTGCCAGCAGCTTCCCCACCTCTCTGACAGGGCAATCACCCCTCCACTTT. This encodes CASSFPTSLTGQSPLHF.

This chain links TRBV7-2 with TRBJ2-7; D gene ambiguous. Germline assignment: CDR1 SGHTA and CDR2 FQGNSA. This CDR3 has 16 amino acids. V lost 2 bases and J lost 4, with 18 bases in between. This CDR3 is CASSLPQTFSFYEQYF. As DNA, the CDR3 is TGTGCCAGCAGCTTACCCCAGACATTCTCCTTTTACGAGCAGTACTTC.

This clone was seen more than once but under ten times. V and J are TRBV11-2 and TRBJ2-5, with unresolved D. Germline CDR1 reads SGHAT; CDR2 reads FQNNGV. The CDR3 runs to 12 residues. The V gene lost 1 base and the J gene lost 4 bases, with 4 bases spanning the gap. CDR3 region: CASSLAPETQYF. CDR3 coding DNA: TGTGCCAGCAGCTTAGCCCCAGAGACCCAGTACTTC.

This chain connects TRBV18 to TRBJ1-1; possibly TRBD1 for D (6 bases). Per the germline V gene, CDR1 is KGHSH and CDR2 is LQKENI. The length of the CDR3 is 13 residues. V lost 0 bases to trimming and J lost 11 bases, with 13 bases between them. For the CDR3, the DNA is TGTGCCAGCTCACCACCGGGGGGCCCCCCCGCTTTCTTT. Its translation is CASSPPGGPPAFF.

The chain links TRBV2 to TRBJ2-7; possible D gene TRBD1, 6 bases. The CDR3 totals 14 residues. V was trimmed by 3 bases and J by 4 bases, leaving 13 bases between them. Germline CDR1 SNHLY, CDR2 FYNNEI. The CDR3 sequence: CASSDGQTLYEQYF. DNA of the CDR3: TGTGCCAGCAGTGATGGACAGACGCTTTACGAGCAGTACTTC. Using reference TRBV2 and TRBJ2-7 for the parts outside the CDR3, the full variable domain is EPEVTQTPSHQVTQMGQEVILRCVPISNHLYFYWYRQILGQKVEFLVSFYNNEISEKSEIFDDQFSVERPDGSNFTLKIRSTKLEDSAMYFCASSDGQTLYEQYFGPGTRLTVT.

This clone came up a few times. The chain combines TRBV30 with TRBJ1-3; D ambiguous. The CDR3 has 10 amino acids. Trimming took 3 bases from V and 8 from J, leaving 5 bases between them. The germline V gene encodes CDR1 GTSNPN and CDR2 SVGIG (reference sequence). The CDR3, as DNA: TGTGCCTGGAGCGCCTACACCATATATTTT. Translating it yields CAWSAYTIYF.

V and J are TRBV5-6 and TRBJ1-1; D unclear. This CDR3 has 13 amino acids. The ends were cut back, 2 bases at V and 3 bases at J, with 8 bases in the middle. CDR1 and CDR2 (germline): SGHDT, YYEEEE. The CDR3 DNA follows: TGTGCCAGCAGCTTATTGCGGGACACTGAAGCTTTCTTT. Translated: CASSLLRDTEAFF.

This clone was detected once. The V and J genes are TRBV7-9 and TRBJ2-3; the D is unclear. This CDR3 has 14 amino acids. The V gene lost 3 bases and the J gene lost 0 bases, with 7 bases spanning the gap. CDR1 is SEHNR, CDR2 FQNEAQ, per germline (reference sequence). The CDR3 coding sequence is TGTGCCAGCAGCTTGAAGGGCAGCACAGATACGCAGTATTTT. Its protein is CASSLKGSTDTQYF.

The genes are TRBV19 and TRBJ1-2, with TRBD1 matching 7 bases. Germline CDR1 LNHDA, CDR2 SQIVND (reference sequence). The CDR3 runs to 15 residues. Trimming took 4 bases from V and 8 from J; bases not matched to a gene: 13. CDR3 loop: CASSTKPTGRGGYTF. The CDR3 region has the DNA TGTGCCAGTAGTACGAAACCGACAGGGAGAGGGGGCTACACCTTC.